The clone carrying this T cell receptor beta chain turned up a few times. Its specificity is unknown. V dropped 4 bases and J dropped 5 bases, with 15 bases sitting between them. The CDR3 consists of 15 residues. Germline V lookup: CDR1 SGHRS, CDR2 YFSETQ. The data were taken from a study of T cell responses to AZD1222 COVID-19 vaccine. On the study more broadly: Whether given at about 4 or about 12 weeks, second doses were pooled. General study findings and limits: Only a handful of AZD1222 recipients were seropositive at baseline. The donors showed a predominance of white British ancestry and of females, with possible underestimation of clonal diversity.

Using immunoSEQ multiplex PCR, the repertoire was profiled, and TCRdb retains in-frame clones only, with some absent. The top ten hold 21% of the sample, which has about 86,000 clones, 60% to 80% seen once. Sample: peripheral blood, taken on day 0 of AZD1222 vaccination. The receptor was isolated from an adult in good health. V and J are TRBV5-1 and TRBJ1-4; D perhaps matches TRBD1 (6 bases). The CDR3 bases are TGCGCCAGCAGCCTAGGGGGGCAAGGGAATGAAAAACTGTTTTTT. Protein product: CASSLGGQGNEKLFF.